This is a list of T cell receptor beta chains from one sample in a study of cytomegalovirus exposure and HLA in healthy donors. Sequencing used immunoSEQ multiplex PCR; TCRdb keeps in-frame clones, though not all of them. The sample shows approximately 130,000 clones, and roughly 2% sits with its ten largest clones. Specimen: PBMCs. The source of these receptors is a woman between 55 and 75 years old in good health and CMV-seronegative. Each CDR3 is given with its conserved first and last residue. D genes are given only for firm matches.

>TRBJ2-1|TRBD2|TRBV18
TGTGCCAGCTCATCCAGGACTAGCGGGAGCTCCTACAATGAGCAGTTCTTC
CASSSRTSGSSYNEQFF
>TRBJ2-2|TRBD1|TRBV19
TGTGCCAGTAGTGTAAACAGGGGCACCGGGGAGCTGTTTTTT
CASSVNRGTGELFF
>TRBJ2-7|TRBD2|TRBV5-3
TGTGCCAGAAGGCGGGGGGGGGAAGGCTACGAGCAGTACTTC
CARRRGGEGYEQYF
>TRBJ2-1|TRBD2|TRBV19
TGTGCCAGTAGTCCCCGAGGGAGGGGAGAGCAGTTCTTC
CASSPRGRGEQFF
>TRBJ1-1|-|TRBV2
TGTGCCAGCGGACGGGATACTGAAGCTTTCTTT
CASGRDTEAFF
>TRBJ1-3|-|TRBV11-2
TGTGCCAGCAGCTTGGGAGAATGGGATCTCGCAAACACCATATATTTT
CASSLGEWDLANTIYF
>TRBJ1-1|TRBD1|TRBV29-1
TGCAGCTTGCACAGGGGGAACACTGAAGCTTTCTTT
CSLHRGNTEAFF
>TRBJ2-1|TRBD1|TRBV7-3
TGTGCCAGCAGTTCCGGGACAGGACCCTACAATGAGCAGTTCTTC
CASSSGTGPYNEQFF
>TRBJ2-1|-|TRBV6-6
TGTGCCAGCAGTTACTTGACCGGGTCCGGGGAGTTCTTC
CASSYLTGSGEFF
>TRBJ1-1|TRBD1|TRBV7-9
TGTGCCAGCAGCTCGGGACAGGGTTGGAACACTGAAGCTTTCTTT
CASSSGQGWNTEAFF
>TRBJ2-7|TRBD1|TRBV6-6
TGTGCCAGCAGTGCGCACCCGGGACAGGGGTCCTACGAGCAGTACTTC
CASSAHPGQGSYEQYF
>TRBJ1-2|TRBD1|TRBV6-1
TGTGCCAGCAGCCCGAAGGTACAGGGGTGGGATGGCTACACCTTC
CASSPKVQGWDGYTF
>TRBJ2-1|-|TRBV6-5
TGTGCCAGCAGTTACTCGTTTTTGGCCTCCTACAATGAGCAGTTCTTC
CASSYSFLASYNEQFF
>TRBJ2-2|TRBD1|TRBV7-9
TGTGCCAGCAGCCCGAACAGGGGAGTGTACACCGGGGAGCTGTTTTTT
CASSPNRGVYTGELFF
>TRBJ2-7|-|TRBV18
TGTGCCAGCTCACCGTTGGCGGGTTCTGAAGGGTACGAGCAGTACTTC
CASSPLAGSEGYEQYF
>TRBJ2-5|TRBD2|TRBV18
TGTGCCAGCTCACCGAGCGGGGGGGTACGAGAGACCCAGTACTTC
CASSPSGGVRETQYF
>TRBJ2-7|TRBD1|TRBV5-4
TGTGCCAGCAGCTTGGGGGGGACAGCTACTACCTACGAGCAGTACTTC
CASSLGGTATTYEQYF
>TRBJ1-2|-|TRBV6-5
TGTGCCAGCTTTGGACCTCGCAGAGGAGGTGACGGCTACACCTTC
CASFGPRRGGDGYTF
>TRBJ2-3|TRBD2|TRBV7-3
TGTGCCAGCAGCGTGCAAAGGTCGCCTAGCGGGGAATATACGCAGTATTTT
CASSVQRSPSGEYTQYF
>TRBJ2-3|TRBD2|TRBV10-3
TGTGCCACCTTTCACGGGGGGTACAGCACAGATACGCAGTATTTT
CATFHGGYSTDTQYF
>TRBJ1-1|-|TRBV7-9
TGTGCCAGCAGCTTAAGACAGGATGCCACTGAAGCTTTCTTT
CASSLRQDATEAFF
>TRBJ1-5|-|TRBV18
TGTGCCAGCTCACCAGGACAGAATAGCAATCAGCCCCAGCATTTT
CASSPGQNSNQPQHF
>TRBJ2-6|-|TRBV5-1
TGCGCCAGCAGCTTGGGGGGGGCTGGGGCCAACGTCCTGACTTTC
CASSLGGAGANVLTF
>TRBJ2-1|TRBD2|TRBV15
TGTGCCACCAGCAGAGCTGGAATAGCGGGGGGGCCTAGCTCCTACAATGAGCAGTTCTTC
CATSRAGIAGGPSSYNEQFF
>TRBJ2-5|TRBD2|TRBV7-3
TGTGCCAGCAGCTTAAACGGAGCTAGCGGAGGGTTGGAGACCCAGTACTTC
CASSLNGASGGLETQYF
>TRBJ1-1|-|TRBV29-1
TGCAGCGTTCGGGAGAACACTGAAGCTTTCTTT
CSVRENTEAFF
>TRBJ2-7|TRBD1|TRBV6-1
TGTGCCAGCAGTGGGGACAGGGGGCTCCCCTACGAGCAGTACTTC
CASSGDRGLPYEQYF
>TRBJ1-1|TRBD1|TRBV6-1
TGTGCCAGCAGTGAAGGGACAGGGAACACTGAAGCTTTCTTT
CASSEGTGNTEAFF